This TCR beta chain was sequenced for a study of cytomegalovirus exposure and HLA in healthy donors. The PCR ran on 60 Vbeta and 13 Jbeta primers. Libraries were prepared by immunoSEQ multiplex PCR; TCRdb keeps only in-frame clonotypes and omits some of them. Counted here are 150,000 to 200,000 clones, 65% to 90% occurring once; the ten biggest clones make up under 3%. CDR1 SGHNT and CDR2 YYREEE come from the germline V gene (reference sequence). The CDR3 is 13 residues long. V gave up 1 base and J gave up 4 bases, with 8 bases separating them. V usage is TRBV5-4 and J usage is TRBJ2-5; the D is unclear. The sequenced sample consisted of PBMCs. This TCR was recovered from a male donor in good health and CMV-seronegative. The CDR3 nucleotides are TGTGCCAGCAGCTTGCCCCAGTCAGAGACCCAGTACTTC. This sequence encodes CASSLPQSETQYF.